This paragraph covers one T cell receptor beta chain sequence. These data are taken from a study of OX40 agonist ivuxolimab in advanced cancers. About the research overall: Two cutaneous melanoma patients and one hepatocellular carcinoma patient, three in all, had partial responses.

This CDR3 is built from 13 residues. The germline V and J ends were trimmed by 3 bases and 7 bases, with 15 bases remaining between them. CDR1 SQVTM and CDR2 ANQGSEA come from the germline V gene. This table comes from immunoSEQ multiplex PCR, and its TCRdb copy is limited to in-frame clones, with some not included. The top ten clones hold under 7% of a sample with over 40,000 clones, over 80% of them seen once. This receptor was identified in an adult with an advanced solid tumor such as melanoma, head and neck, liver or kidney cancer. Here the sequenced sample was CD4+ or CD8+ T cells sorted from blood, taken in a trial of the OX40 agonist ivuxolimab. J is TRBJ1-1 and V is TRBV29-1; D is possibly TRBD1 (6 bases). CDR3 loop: CSVEVWGRGEAFF. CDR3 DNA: TGCAGCGTTGAGGTCTGGGGGCGCGGTGAAGCTTTCTTT.